This TCR beta chain came from a study of persistence of HIV-infected CD4 T cells. This clone was counted only a few times. Its target is not known. The CDR3 is 15 amino acids. Trimming removed 1 base from V and 9 bases from J; junction bases left unmatched: 6. Germline assignment: CDR1 SGHDN and CDR2 FVKESK. Cells were stimulated with overlapping HIV-1 Gag 15-mer peptides. CD4+ T cells upregulating both CD40 ligand and CD69 were sorted as responding cells. Sequencing used immunoSEQ version 4 in survey mode. Profiling relied on immunoSEQ multiplex PCR, and the TCRdb table lists in-frame clones only, not all of them. The table lists 25,000 to 35,000 clones, 65% to 75% of them singletons, with roughly 1.4% in the top ten. Study findings and constraints: Antigen-responding cells were enriched for degenerate expanded CDR3beta sequences.

The sequence derives from an adult man with HIV who was CMV-seropositive. This chain uses TRBV14 with TRBJ2-1; 10 nucleotides line up with TRBD2. Sequenced material: CD4+ T cells sorted from PBMCs after approximately 19-hour stimulation, taken from a patient who received antiretroviral therapy. The CDR3 DNA reads as TGTGCCAGCAGCCAAGGTCTAGCGGGGGCCGGTGAGCAGTTCTTC. As protein: CASSQGLAGAGEQFF.